This T cell receptor (beta chain) was captured in a study of T cells after yellow fever vaccination. TCRdb analysed the 5' RACE reads with MiXCR anew, one entry per CDR3 protein. The sample consists of around 30,000 distinct CDR3 sequences, 6.6% of them appearing once. CDR3 length equals 13 residues. V lost 6 bases and J lost 6; bases outside the gene matches: 4. Germline CDR1 MDHEN, CDR2 SYDVKM. The genes are TRBV28 and TRBJ1-2, with 10 bases that match TRBD1. The starting material was PBMCs, either bulk or a sorted T-cell subset (CD4+, CD8+, memory, or dextramer-sorted; not recorded which), obtained on the day of the first yellow fever vaccination. This TCR was sampled from a man aged 18-30 years who received the YFV17D yellow fever vaccine. CDR3 nucleotide sequence: TGTGCCAGCAGGCAGACAGGGGGCCATGGCTACACCTTC. Amino acid sequence: CASRQTGGHGYTF.